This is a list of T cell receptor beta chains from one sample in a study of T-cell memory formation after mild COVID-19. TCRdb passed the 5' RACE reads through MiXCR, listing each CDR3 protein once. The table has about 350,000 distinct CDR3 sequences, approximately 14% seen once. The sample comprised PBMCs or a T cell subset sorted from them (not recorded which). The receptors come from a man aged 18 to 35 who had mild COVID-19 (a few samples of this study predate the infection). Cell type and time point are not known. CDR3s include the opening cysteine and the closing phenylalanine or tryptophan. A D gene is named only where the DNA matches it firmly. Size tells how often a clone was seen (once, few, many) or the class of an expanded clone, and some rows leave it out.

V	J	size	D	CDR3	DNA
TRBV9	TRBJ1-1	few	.	CASSGTGTTEAFF	TGTGCCAGCAGCGGTACAGGGACCACTGAAGCTTTCTTT
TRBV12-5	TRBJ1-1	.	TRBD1	CASGLDRTGYPEAFF	TGTGCTAGTGGTTTGGACCGGACAGGGTACCCTGAAGCTTTCTTT
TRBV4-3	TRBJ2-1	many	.	CASREEGLTLLF	TGCGCCAGCAGGGAGGAGGGACTTACCCTTTTGTTC
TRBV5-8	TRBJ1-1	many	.	CASSLLGVGTEAFF	TGTGCCAGCAGCCTGCTGGGGGTGGGGACTGAAGCTTTCTTT
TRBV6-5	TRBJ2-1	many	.	CASRDTYNEQFF	TGTGCCAGCCGGGACACGTACAATGAGCAGTTCTTC
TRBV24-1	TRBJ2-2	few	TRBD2	CATSDSGTRAHGELFF	TGTGCCACCAGTGATTCCGGGACTAGAGCCCACGGGGAGCTGTTTTTT
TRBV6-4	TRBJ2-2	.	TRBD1	CASSQQGLNTGELFF	TGTGCCAGCAGCCAACAGGGGTTGAACACCGGGGAGCTGTTTTTT
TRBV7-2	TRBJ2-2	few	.	CASSLETSPNTGELFF	TGTGCCAGCAGCTTAGAGACGTCCCCGAACACCGGGGAGCTGTTTTTT
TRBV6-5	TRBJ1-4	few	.	CASSKAGGLQEKLFF	TGTGCCAGCAGTAAGGCCGGGGGGTTGCAGGAAAAACTGTTTTTT
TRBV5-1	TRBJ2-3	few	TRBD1	CATRGPRTGVGDTQYF	TGCGCCACAAGAGGACCTAGGACAGGGGTTGGAGATACGCAGTATTTT
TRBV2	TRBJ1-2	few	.	CASSAGAGYGYTF	TGTGCCAGTAGCGCAGGGGCTGGCTATGGCTACACCTTC
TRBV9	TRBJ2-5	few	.	CASSVQAGETQYF	TGTGCCAGCAGCGTCCAGGCCGGGGAGACCCAGTACTTC
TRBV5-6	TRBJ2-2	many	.	CASSSEKQGAGELFF	TGTGCCAGCAGCTCAGAGAAACAGGGCGCCGGGGAGCTGTTTTTT
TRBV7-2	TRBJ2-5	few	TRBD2	CASSLARGGLLETQYF	TGTGCCAGCAGCTTAGCTCGGGGGGGCCTTTTAGAGACCCAGTACTTC
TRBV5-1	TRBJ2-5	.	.	CASSFRDPKEETQYF	TGCGCCAGCAGCTTCCGGGACCCGAAAGAAGAGACCCAGTACTTC
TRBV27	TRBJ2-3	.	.	CASSPGRGVRTDTQYF	TGTGCCAGCAGCCCTGGGAGGGGGGTCCGCACAGATACGCAGTATTTT
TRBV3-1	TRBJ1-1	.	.	CASSQDRGERFF	TGTGCCAGCAGCCAAGACAGGGGTGAAAGGTTCTTT
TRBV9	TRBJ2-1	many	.	CASSEGDTGQQFF	TGTGCCAGCAGCGAGGGAGATACAGGTCAGCAGTTCTTC
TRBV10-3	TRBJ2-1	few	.	CATDHENEQFF	TGTGCCACGGACCACGAGAATGAGCAGTTCTTC
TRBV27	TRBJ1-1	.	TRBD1	CASSNRGQGTEAFF	TGTGCCAGCAGTAACAGGGGGCAGGGGACTGAAGCTTTCTTT
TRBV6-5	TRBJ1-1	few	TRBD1	CATHRRGRITEAFF	TGTGCCACCCACCGCAGGGGGCGTATCACTGAAGCTTTCTTT
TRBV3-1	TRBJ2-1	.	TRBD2	CASRGTSGVGEQFF	TGTGCCAGCAGGGGAACTAGCGGGGTGGGTGAGCAGTTCTTC
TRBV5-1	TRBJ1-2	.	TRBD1	CASSAQTGGGYGYTF	TGCGCCAGCAGCGCACAAACAGGGGGCGGCTATGGCTACACCTTC
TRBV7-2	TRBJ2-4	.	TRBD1	CASSFQGVAKNIQYF	TGTGCCAGCAGCTTCCAGGGGGTAGCCAAAAACATTCAGTACTTC
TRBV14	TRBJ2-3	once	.	CASSSSTGTDTQYF	TGTGCCAGCAGTTCTTCTACGGGCACAGATACGCAGTATTTT
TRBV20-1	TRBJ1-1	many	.	CSASQGNTEAFF	TGCAGTGCTAGCCAGGGGAACACTGAAGCTTTCTTT
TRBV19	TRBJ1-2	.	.	CASSIARDGYTF	TGTGCCAGTAGTATCGCCAGGGATGGCTACACCTTC
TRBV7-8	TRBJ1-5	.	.	CASSLVTGVFNQPQHF	TGTGCCAGCAGCTTAGTTACGGGGGTATTCAATCAGCCCCAGCATTTT
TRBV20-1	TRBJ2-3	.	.	CSASTNTDTQYF	TGCAGTGCTAGTACGAACACAGATACGCAGTATTTT
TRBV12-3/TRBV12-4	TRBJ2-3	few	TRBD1	CASSTTGDRPTDTQYF	TGTGCCAGCAGTACCACCGGGGACAGACCCACAGATACGCAGTATTTT
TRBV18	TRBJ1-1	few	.	CASSPTRTTEAFF	TGTGCCAGCTCACCAACCCGGACGACTGAAGCTTTCTTT
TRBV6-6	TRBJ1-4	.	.	CASSYSIPGTTNEKLFF	TGTGCCAGCAGTTACTCGATTCCCGGGACAACTAATGAAAAACTGTTTTTT
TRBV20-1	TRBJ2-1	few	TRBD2	CSARRTSGKTEQFF	TGCAGTGCTAGGCGGACTAGCGGGAAGACAGAGCAGTTCTTC
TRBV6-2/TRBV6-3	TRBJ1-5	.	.	CASAAGNQPQHF	TGTGCCAGCGCCGCAGGGAATCAGCCCCAGCATTTT
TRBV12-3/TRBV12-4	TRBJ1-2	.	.	CASNLRGGYGYTF	TGTGCCAGCAACCTTAGGGGAGGCTATGGCTACACCTTC
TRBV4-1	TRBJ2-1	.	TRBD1	CASSLGDRGRNEQFF	TGCGCCAGCAGCCTTGGGGACAGGGGAAGGAATGAGCAGTTCTTC
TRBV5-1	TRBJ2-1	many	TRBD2	CASRGTSYDEQFF	TGCGCCAGCAGAGGGACTAGCTATGATGAGCAGTTCTTC
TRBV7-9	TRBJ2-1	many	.	CASSPPPRAVSYNEQFF	TGTGCCAGCAGCCCCCCTCCGAGGGCGGTTTCCTACAATGAGCAGTTCTTC
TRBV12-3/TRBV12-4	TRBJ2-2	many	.	CASSLGPPGELFF	TGTGCCAGCAGTTTAGGGCCCCCCGGGGAGCTGTTTTTT
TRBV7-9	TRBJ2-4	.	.	CASSLLEGAKNIQYF	TGTGCCAGCAGCTTGCTCGAGGGAGCCAAAAACATTCAGTACTTC
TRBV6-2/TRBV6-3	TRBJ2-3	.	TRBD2	CASSYSTQRGAPDTQYF	TGTGCCAGCAGTTACTCGACGCAGCGGGGGGCCCCAGATACGCAGTATTTT
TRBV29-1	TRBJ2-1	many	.	CSVDKGVYEQFF	TGCAGCGTTGATAAGGGGGTATATGAGCAGTTCTTC
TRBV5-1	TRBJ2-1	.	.	CASSFAGSSYNEQFF	TGCGCCAGCAGCTTCGCGGGGAGCTCCTACAATGAGCAGTTCTTC
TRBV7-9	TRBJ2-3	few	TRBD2	CASSLLAGTSINTDTQYF	TGTGCCAGCAGCTTACTAGCGGGGACCTCTATTAACACAGATACGCAGTATTTT
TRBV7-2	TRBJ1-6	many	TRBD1	CASSLHGQGTNSPLHF	TGTGCCAGCAGCCTTCACGGACAGGGAACGAATTCACCCCTCCACTTT
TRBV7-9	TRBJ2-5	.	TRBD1	CASSFSRQGQETQYF	TGTGCCAGCAGCTTCTCCAGACAGGGCCAAGAGACCCAGTACTTC
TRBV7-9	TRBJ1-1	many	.	CASSPGRGQNTEAFF	TGTGCCAGCAGCCCCGGTCGGGGGCAGAACACTGAAGCTTTCTTT
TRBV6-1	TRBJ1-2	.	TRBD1	CASSEVWVQGGYGYTF	TGTGCCAGCAGTGAAGTCTGGGTACAGGGGGGCTATGGCTACACCTTC
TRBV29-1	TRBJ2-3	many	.	CSVEERPNPTDTQYF	TGCAGCGTTGAAGAACGTCCGAACCCCACAGATACGCAGTATTTT
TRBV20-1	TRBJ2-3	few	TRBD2	CSASRGLASVTQYF	TGCAGTGCCTCCCGGGGACTAGCTTCTGTTACGCAGTATTTT
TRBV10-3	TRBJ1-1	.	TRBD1	CAIKGQGENTEAFF	TGTGCCATCAAGGGACAGGGGGAGAACACTGAAGCTTTCTTT
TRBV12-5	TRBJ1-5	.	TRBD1	CASGSLWDRGINQPQHF	TGTGCTAGTGGTTCCCTCTGGGACAGGGGTATCAATCAGCCCCAGCATTTT
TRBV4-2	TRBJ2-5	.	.	CASSQDDIREETQYF	TGTGCCAGCAGCCAAGATGACATTAGGGAAGAGACCCAGTACTTC